Below, one T cell receptor (beta chain) is given with its context. The data originate from a study of post-analysis software for immune sequencing data. Unique-molecular-identifier-tagged TCR beta cDNA libraries were used. TCRdb called the PCR reads again in MiXCR, with one record for every CDR3 protein. The data hold about 540,000 distinct CDR3 sequences, with around a third observed a single time. This clonotype originated in a girl younger than 18 with multiple sclerosis. The sample comprised blood.

Written as DNA, the CDR3 is TGTGCCAGCAGTTACTCGACTGGGACAGGGGCGGGGGATGAGCAGTTCTTC. Protein product: CASSYSTGTGAGDEQFF. The J gene is TRBJ2-1, the V gene TRBV6-5; 10 bases align to TRBD1. V shed 0 bases, J shed 8 bases, and the junction held 10 bases outside the gene matches. There are 17 residues in the CDR3. Germline CDR1 MNHEY, CDR2 SVGAGI.